The 20 T cell receptor beta chains given below trace back to one sample, sequenced in a study of T cells in Graves' hyperthyroidism and ophthalmopathy. Regions amplified from RNA transcripts were the TCR beta CDR3 regions. Researchers ran a first-round RT-PCR on the TCR CDR3 using the HTBI primer set. TCRdb reprocessed the multiplex PCR reads via MiXCR and lists one record per CDR3 protein. The profile shows 500,000 to 800,000 distinct CDR3 sequences, just under 45% of them singletons. The material sequenced was peripheral blood or thyroid tissue (not recorded which). Source of these receptors: an adult man with Graves' disease, either hyperthyroidism or ophthalmopathy (not recorded which).

The chain is built from TRBV7-8 and TRBJ2-5; 11 bases map to TRBD2. V shed 2 bases, J shed 7 bases, and the junction held 9 bases outside the gene matches. The CDR3 has 16 amino acids. CDR1 and CDR2 from the germline V gene are SGHVS and FQNEAQ. Written as DNA, the CDR3 is TGTGCCAGCAGCTTATATAGCGGGGGGGCCCGGGGGACCCAGTACTTC. This encodes CASSLYSGGARGTQYF. Based on the CDR3 plus reference TRBV7-8 and TRBJ2-5, the full variable domain is GAGVSQSPRYKVAKRGQDVALRCDPISGHVSLFWYQQALGQGPEFLTYFQNEAQLDKSGLPSDRFFAERPEGSVSTLKIQRTQQEDSAVYLCASSLYSGGARGTQYFGPGTRLLVL.

The table lists this clonotype with many counts. This chain joins TRBV2 and TRBJ1-2; D may be TRBD1 (6 bases). Trimming left V 10 bases short and J 4 bases short, with 19 bases between. The CDR3 runs 14 residues. CDR1 is SNHLY, CDR2 FYNNEI, per germline. The CDR3 protein is CAKSIVGGGYGYTF. In DNA form, the CDR3 reads TGTGCCAAATCCATAGTGGGGGGCGGCTATGGCTACACCTTC.

The table lists this clonotype with many counts. The chain combines TRBV7-2 with TRBJ1-4, with a weak D call TRBD1 (5 bases). V was cut by 3 bases and J by 3 bases, with 11 bases left in between. The CDR3 runs to 15 residues. Germline CDR1 reads SGHTA; CDR2 reads FQGNSA. The CDR3 is CASSLGTWANEKLFF. In nucleotides, the CDR3 is TGTGCCAGCAGCTTGGGGACCTGGGCTAATGAAAAACTGTTTTTT.

The V gene is TRBV29-1, the J gene TRBJ2-7, with TRBD1 matching 7 bases. V shed 7 bases and J 2 bases; nucleotides not matched to a gene: 5. Germline values: CDR1 SQVTM, CDR2 ANQGSEA. This CDR3 is 12 amino acids long. CDR3 in amino acids: CSGTGEPYEQYF. CDR3 bases: TGCAGCGGCACAGGGGAGCCCTACGAGCAGTACTTC.

The chain uses TRBV25-1 and TRBJ1-3, with D possibly being TRBD1 (6 bases). V lost 6 bases and J lost 0, with 15 bases in between. The germline gives CDR1 MGHDK, CDR2 SYGVNS. This CDR3 is 16 amino acids long. In DNA form, the CDR3 reads TGTGCCAGCAGCGAAGGACAGTTCTACTCTGGAAACACCATATATTTT. It codes for CASSEGQFYSGNTIYF.

The rearrangement joins TRBV29-1 to TRBJ1-2, with a weak D call TRBD1 (5 bases). Germline V CDR1 and CDR2: SQVTM, ANQGSEA. CDR3 length: 13 amino acids. V shed 6 bases and J shed 3 bases, with 14 bases lying between them. This CDR3 reads CSVGRGSYYGYTF. The CDR3 DNA sequence: TGCAGCGTAGGAAGGGGTTCGTACTATGGCTACACCTTC.

The CDR3, as DNA: TGTGCCAGCAGTGAATGGGCAGGGGGCGTGAACACTGAAGCTTTCTTT. Translating it yields CASSEWAGGVNTEAFF. The rearrangement uses TRBV2 and TRBJ1-1; 8 nucleotides align to TRBD1. Looked up from germline, CDR1 is SNHLY and CDR2 is FYNNEI. V dropped 2 bases and J dropped 0; count of bases not matched to a gene: 5. This CDR3 comprises 16 residues.

As for this clonotype: Being one base from a much bigger clone, this may be a read error. The CDR3 DNA is TGTGCCGTCAGTGAGTCCACAAAGCGAGGGACTCGCTTT. Encoded protein: CAVSESTKRGTRF. The chain recombines TRBV10-3 with TRBJ1-1; weak D call: TRBD1 (5 bases). The CDR3 extends over 13 amino acids. CDR1 is ENHRY and CDR2 is SYGVKD in the germline V gene.

This chain connects TRBV20-1 to TRBJ1-5, with no clear D. Germline V lookup: CDR1 DFQATT, CDR2 SNEGSKA (reference sequence). V lost 7 bases and J lost 1, with 26 bases in between. The length of the CDR3 is 18 residues. CDR3 in amino acids: CSVMMVGPGIGSNQPQHF. The CDR3 region has the DNA TGCAGTGTTATGATGGTTGGACCCGGGATTGGGAGCAATCAGCCCCAGCATTTT.

The chain uses TRBV29-1 and TRBJ1-2; 8 nucleotides align to TRBD1. CDR3 length: 17 amino acids. Trimming cost V 4 bases and J 4 bases; bases outside gene matches: 17. Germline V lookup: CDR1 SQVTM, CDR2 ANQGSEA. DNA for the CDR3: TGCAGCGTTGCCCTCGGGACAGGAGGGGGGCTGGGCTATGGCTACACCTTC. As protein: CSVALGTGGGLGYGYTF. The full variable domain, its missing parts supplied by reference TRBV29-1 and TRBJ1-2, is SAVISQKPSRDICQRGTSLTIQCQVDSQVTMMFWYRQQPGQSLTLIATANQGSEATYESGFVIDKFPISRPNLTFSTLTVSNMSPEDSSIYLCSVALGTGGGLGYGYTFGSGTRLTVV.

Regarding this clonotype: A read error is possible here, since a much larger clone lies one base away. The V call is TRBV29-1, the J call TRBJ1-2; 8 nucleotides match TRBD1. CDR3 length: 13 amino acids. In germline, CDR1 is SQVTM, CDR2 ANQGSEA. V lost 7 bases to trimming and J lost 4 bases; unmatched junction nucleotides: 8. In DNA, the CDR3 is TGCAGCGCTCCAGGACAGGGTAGCTATGGCTACACCTTC. Its protein is CSAPGQGSYGYTF.

In this sample, this clonotype turned up a few times. This chain uses TRBV2 with TRBJ1-5; maybe TRBD1 (6 bases). Germline values: CDR1 SNHLY, CDR2 FYNNEI. This CDR3 spans 16 amino acids. V was cut by 5 bases and J by 2 bases, with 16 bases left in between. CDR3 DNA sequence: TGTGCCAGCAGTTACCCGGCCAGGGGAGGCAATCAGCCCCAGCATTTT. This gives the protein CASSYPARGGNQPQHF.

On this clonotype: With a much larger clone just one base away, this may be a read error. This chain joins TRBV10-3 and TRBJ2-7, with D unresolved. Germline assignment: CDR1 ENHRY and CDR2 SYGVKD. V was clipped by 7 bases and J by 3 bases, with 7 bases between them. The CDR3 length is 11 residues. The CDR3 DNA follows: TGTGCCATCACCCCGATCTACGAGCAGTACTTC. Translation: CAITPIYEQYF.

Worth noting for this clonotype: A junction end diverges from the germline sequence, so it may reflect a read error. The chain uses TRBV19 and TRBJ2-2; D perhaps matches TRBD2 (6 bases). The CDR3 runs to 13 residues. Germline CDR1 LNHDA, CDR2 SQIVND (reference sequence). The CDR3, as DNA: TGTGCCAGTAGTACAAATCGGGTCGGGGGGCTGTTTTTT. Protein sequence: CASSTNRVGGLFF.

V and J are TRBV7-2 and TRBJ1-6; possible D gene TRBD1, 5 bases. Germline values: CDR1 SGHTA, CDR2 FQGNSA. The CDR3 spans 17 residues. V shed 3 bases and J shed 6 bases, with 18 bases lying between them. This chain's CDR3 is CASSLLGGDLSNSPLHF. The CDR3, as DNA: TGTGCCAGCAGCTTGTTGGGAGGGGATTTATCTAATTCACCCCTCCACTTT.

The rearrangement uses TRBV19 and TRBJ2-7, with no clear D. The CDR3 is 13 amino acids. Germline CDR1 is LNHDA and CDR2 is SQIVND (reference sequence). Trimming stripped 2 bases from V and 6 bases from J, with 11 bases between. The CDR3 sequence: CASSIRVLGEQYF. The CDR3 nucleotides read TGTGCCAGTAGTATAAGGGTACTGGGCGAGCAGTACTTC.

The CDR3 is CAISEEGSAPPLHF. The CDR3, as DNA: TGTGCCATCAGCGAGGAGGGATCCGCTCCGCCCCTCCACTTT. The V gene is TRBV10-3, the J gene TRBJ1-6, with D uncertain. V shed 6 bases and J shed 13 bases, with 19 bases lying between them. Germline CDR1 and CDR2: ENHRY and SYGVKD. The CDR3 is 14 residues long.

This clonotype was detected ten times or more. A junction boundary mismatches the germline segment, possibly from a read error. J is TRBJ2-5 and V is TRBV29-1; TRBD1 matches 8 bases. CDR1 and CDR2 from the germline V gene are SQVTM and ANQGSEA. This CDR3 has 15 amino acids. The CDR3 loop reads CSVSNQGAPSEGKCF. In DNA form, the CDR3 reads TGCAGCGTCTCGAACCAGGGGGCGCCGAGTGAGGGAAAGTGCTTC.

In this sample, this clonotype turned up once. This chain connects TRBV10-2 to TRBJ1-5; no reliable D call. The V and J ends lost 2 bases and 4 bases respectively, with 6 bases between them. The germline V gene has CDR1 WSHSY and CDR2 SAAADI. The CDR3 runs to 13 residues. Here the CDR3 DNA reads TGCGCCAGCAGTGAGCAGGCAAATCAGCCCCAGCATTTT. Residues: CASSEQANQPQHF.

This clonotype was observed at least ten times. CDR3 sequence reads: CASSRTGDNSPLHF. CDR3 sequence (DNA): TGCGCCAGCAGCCGGACAGGGGATAATTCACCCCTCCACTTT. The V call is TRBV5-1, the J call TRBJ1-6, with 9 positions matching TRBD1. This CDR3 has 14 residues. The germline V gene encodes CDR1 SGHRS and CDR2 YFSETQ. The trim removed 4 bases at V and 5 bases at J, leaving 1 base unmatched. Variable domain in full (rest from reference TRBV5-1 and TRBJ1-6): KAGVTQTPRYLIKTRGQQVTLSCSPISGHRSVSWYQQTPGQGLQFLFEYFSETQRNKGNFPGRFSGRQFSNSRSEMNVSTLELGDSALYLCASSRTGDNSPLHFGNGTRLTVT.